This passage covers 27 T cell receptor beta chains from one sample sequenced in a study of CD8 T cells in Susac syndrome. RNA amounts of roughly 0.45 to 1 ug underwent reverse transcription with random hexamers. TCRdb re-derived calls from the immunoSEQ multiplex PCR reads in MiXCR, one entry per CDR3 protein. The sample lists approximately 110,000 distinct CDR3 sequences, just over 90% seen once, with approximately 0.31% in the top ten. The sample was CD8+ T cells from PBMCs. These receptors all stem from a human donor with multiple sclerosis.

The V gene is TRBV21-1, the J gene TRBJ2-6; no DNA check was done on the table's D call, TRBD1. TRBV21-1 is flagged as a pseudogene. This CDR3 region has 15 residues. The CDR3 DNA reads TGTGCCAGCAGAGGACAGGGTCCTGGGGCCAACGTCCTGACTTTC. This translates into CASRGQGPGANVLTF.

CDR3 region: CASSPGAGGYNEQFF. The CDR3, as DNA: TGTGCCAGCAGTCCTGGGGCGGGAGGGTACAATGAGCAGTTCTTC. J is TRBJ2-1 and V is TRBV12-3 or TRBV12-4, with 9 positions matching TRBD2. The V gene end was trimmed by 5 bases and the J gene end by 4 bases; junction bases not matched to a gene: 6. The CDR3 loop spans 15 amino acids.

This chain's CDR3 is CASSQNFQVNTEAFF. Written as DNA, the CDR3 is TGCGCCAGCAGCCAAAACTTTCAAGTGAACACTGAAGCTTTCTTT. The rearrangement uses TRBV4-1 and TRBJ1-1; D not certain. Germline-derived CDR1 and CDR2 are MGHRA and YSYEKL. CDR3 length: 15 residues. V lost 2 bases and J lost 0, with 10 bases in between.

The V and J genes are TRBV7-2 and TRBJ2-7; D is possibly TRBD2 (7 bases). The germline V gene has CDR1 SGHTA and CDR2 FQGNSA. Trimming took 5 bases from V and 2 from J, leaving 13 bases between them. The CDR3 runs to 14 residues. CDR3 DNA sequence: TGTGCCAGCAGCCCGCCGGGGGGCACCTACGAGCAGTACGTC. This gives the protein CASSPPGGTYEQYV.

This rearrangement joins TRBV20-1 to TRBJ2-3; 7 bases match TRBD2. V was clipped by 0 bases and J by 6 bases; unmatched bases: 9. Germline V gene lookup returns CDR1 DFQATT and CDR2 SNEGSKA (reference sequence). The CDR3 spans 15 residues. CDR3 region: CSARDWSSGRDTQYF. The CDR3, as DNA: TGCAGTGCTAGAGATTGGTCTAGCGGTAGGGATACGCAGTATTTT.

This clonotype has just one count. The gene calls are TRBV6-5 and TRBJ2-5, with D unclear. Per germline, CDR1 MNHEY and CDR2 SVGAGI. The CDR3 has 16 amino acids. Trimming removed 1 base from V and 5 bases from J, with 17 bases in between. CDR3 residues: CASSYFPTLSRETQYF. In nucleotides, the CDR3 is TGTGCCAGCAGTTACTTCCCCACCCTGTCCAGGGAGACCCAGTACTTC.

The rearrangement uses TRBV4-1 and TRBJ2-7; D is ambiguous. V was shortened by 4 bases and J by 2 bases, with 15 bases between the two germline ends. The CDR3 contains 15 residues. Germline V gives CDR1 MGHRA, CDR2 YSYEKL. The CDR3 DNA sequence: TGCGCCAGCAGCCCCGGAGAAGCCCCAACCTACGAGCAGTACTTC. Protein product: CASSPGEAPTYEQYF.

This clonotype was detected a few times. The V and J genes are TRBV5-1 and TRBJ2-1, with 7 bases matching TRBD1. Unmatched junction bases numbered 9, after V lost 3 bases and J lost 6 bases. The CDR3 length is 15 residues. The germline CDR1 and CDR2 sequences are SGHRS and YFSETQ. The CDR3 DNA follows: TGCGCCAGCAGCTCATATAAGAGACAGGGCAATGAGCAGTTCTTC. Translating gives CASSSYKRQGNEQFF.

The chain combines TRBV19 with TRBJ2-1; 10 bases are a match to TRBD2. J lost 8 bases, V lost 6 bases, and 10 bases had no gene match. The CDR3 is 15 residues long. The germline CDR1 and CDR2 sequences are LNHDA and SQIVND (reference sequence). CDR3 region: CASSTSGLAFYEQFF. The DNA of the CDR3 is TGTGCCAGTAGCACATCGGGACTAGCGTTCTATGAGCAGTTCTTC.

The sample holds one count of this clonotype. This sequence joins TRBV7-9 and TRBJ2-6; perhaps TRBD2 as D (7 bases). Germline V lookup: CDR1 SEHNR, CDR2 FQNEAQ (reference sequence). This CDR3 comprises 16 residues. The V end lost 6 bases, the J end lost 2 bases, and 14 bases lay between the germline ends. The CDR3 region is CASRSLGGPGANVLTF. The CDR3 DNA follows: TGTGCCAGCAGATCCCTCGGGGGGCCTGGGGCCAACGTCCTGACTTTC. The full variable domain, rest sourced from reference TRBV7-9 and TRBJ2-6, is DTGVSQNPRHKITKRGQNVTFRCDPISEHNRLYWYRQTLGQGPEFLTYFQNEAQLEKSRLLSDRFSAERPKGSFSTLEIQRTEQGDSAMYLCASRSLGGPGANVLTFGAGSRLTVL.

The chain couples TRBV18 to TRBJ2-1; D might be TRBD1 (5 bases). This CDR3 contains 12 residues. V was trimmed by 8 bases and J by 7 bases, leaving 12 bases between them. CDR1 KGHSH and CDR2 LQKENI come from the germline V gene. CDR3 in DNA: TGTGCCAGCGGTCCTGGGGCAAATGAGCAGTTCTTC. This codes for CASGPGANEQFF.

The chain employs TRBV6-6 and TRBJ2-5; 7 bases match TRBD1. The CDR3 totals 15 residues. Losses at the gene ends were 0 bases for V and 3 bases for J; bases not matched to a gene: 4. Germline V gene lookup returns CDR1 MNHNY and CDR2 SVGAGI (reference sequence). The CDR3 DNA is TGTGCCAGCAGTTACTCGAAAGGGGGCGAAGAGACCCAGTACTTC. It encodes CASSYSKGGEETQYF.

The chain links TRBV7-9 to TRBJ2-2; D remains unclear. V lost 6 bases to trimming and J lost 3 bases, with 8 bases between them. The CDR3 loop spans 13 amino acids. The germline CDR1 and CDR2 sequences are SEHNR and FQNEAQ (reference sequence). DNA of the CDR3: TGTGCCAGCAGTCCACCCTACACCGGGGAGCTGTTTTTT. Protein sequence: CASSPPYTGELFF.

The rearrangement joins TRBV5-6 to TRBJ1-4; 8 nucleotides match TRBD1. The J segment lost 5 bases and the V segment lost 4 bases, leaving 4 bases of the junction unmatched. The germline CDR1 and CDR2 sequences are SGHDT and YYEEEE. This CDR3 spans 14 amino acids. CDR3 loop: CASSTGGGNEKLFF. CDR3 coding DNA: TGTGCCAGCAGCACAGGGGGTGGAAATGAAAAACTGTTTTTT. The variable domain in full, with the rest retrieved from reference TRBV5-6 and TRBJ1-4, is DAGVTQSPTHLIKTRGQQVTLRCSPKSGHDTVSWYQQALGQGPQFIFQYYEEEERQRGNFPDRFSGHQFPNYSSELNVNALLLGDSALYLCASSTGGGNEKLFFGSGTQLSVL.

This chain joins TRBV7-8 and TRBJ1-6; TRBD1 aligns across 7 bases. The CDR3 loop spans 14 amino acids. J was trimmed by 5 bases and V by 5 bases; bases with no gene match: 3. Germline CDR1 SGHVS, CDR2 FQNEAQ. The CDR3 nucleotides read TGTGCCAGCAGCGTAACAGGGGATAATTCACCCCTCCACTTT. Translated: CASSVTGDNSPLHF.

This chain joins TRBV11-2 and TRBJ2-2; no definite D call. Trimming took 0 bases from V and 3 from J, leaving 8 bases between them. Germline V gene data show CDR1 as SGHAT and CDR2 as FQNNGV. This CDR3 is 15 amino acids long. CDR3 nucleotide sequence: TGTGCCAGCAGCTTAGATCTCGACTACACCGGGGAGCTGTTTTTT. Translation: CASSLDLDYTGELFF. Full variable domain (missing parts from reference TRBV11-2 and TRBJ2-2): EAGVAQSPRYKIIEKRQSVAFWCNPISGHATLYWYQQILGQGPKLLIQFQNNGVVDDSQLPKDRFSAERLKGVDSTLKIQPAKLEDSAVYLCASSLDLDYTGELFFGEGSRLTVL.

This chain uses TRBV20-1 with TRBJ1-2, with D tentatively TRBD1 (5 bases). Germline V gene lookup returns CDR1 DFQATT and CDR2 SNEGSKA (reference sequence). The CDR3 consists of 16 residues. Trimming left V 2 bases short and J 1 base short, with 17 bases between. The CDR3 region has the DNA TGCAGTGCTAGACATTCACGACAGCGGATTAACTATGGCTACACCTTC. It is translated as CSARHSRQRINYGYTF.

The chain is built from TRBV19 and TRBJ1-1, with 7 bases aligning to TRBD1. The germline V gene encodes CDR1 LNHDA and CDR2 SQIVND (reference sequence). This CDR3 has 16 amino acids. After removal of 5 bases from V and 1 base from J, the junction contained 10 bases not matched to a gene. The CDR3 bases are TGTGCCAGTAGTGACAAGCAGACAGGGCCGAACACTGAAGCTTTCTTT. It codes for CASSDKQTGPNTEAFF.

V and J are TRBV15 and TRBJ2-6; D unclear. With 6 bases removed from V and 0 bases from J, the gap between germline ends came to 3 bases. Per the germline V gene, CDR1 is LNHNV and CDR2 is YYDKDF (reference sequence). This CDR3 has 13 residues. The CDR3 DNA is TGTGCCACCAGTCCCTCTGGGGCCAACGTCCTGACTTTC. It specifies CATSPSGANVLTF. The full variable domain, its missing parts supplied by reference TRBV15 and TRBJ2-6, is DAMVIQNPRYQVTQFGKPVTLSCSQTLNHNVMYWYQQKSSQAPKLLFHYYDKDFNNEADTPDNFQSRRPNTSFCFLDIRSPGLGDTAMYLCATSPSGANVLTFGAGSRLTVL.

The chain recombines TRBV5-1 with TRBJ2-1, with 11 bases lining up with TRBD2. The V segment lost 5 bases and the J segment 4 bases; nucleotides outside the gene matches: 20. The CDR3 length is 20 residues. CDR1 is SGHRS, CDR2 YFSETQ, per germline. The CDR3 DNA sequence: TGCGCCAGCAGTAGACCCTCGACTAGCGGGATTAAAAAAAATTACAATGAGCAGTTCTTC. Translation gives CASSRPSTSGIKKNYNEQFF.

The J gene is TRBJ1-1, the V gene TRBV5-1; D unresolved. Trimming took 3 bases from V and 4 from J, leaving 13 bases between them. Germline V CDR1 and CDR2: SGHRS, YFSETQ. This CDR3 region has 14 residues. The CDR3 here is CASSSSLGLTEAFF. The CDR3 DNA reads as TGCGCCAGCAGCTCGTCTCTAGGTCTCACTGAAGCTTTCTTT.

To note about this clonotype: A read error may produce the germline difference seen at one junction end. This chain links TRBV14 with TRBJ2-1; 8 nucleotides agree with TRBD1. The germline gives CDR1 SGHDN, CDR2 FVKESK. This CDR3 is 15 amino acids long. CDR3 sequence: CASSQTDRANDGECF. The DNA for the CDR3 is TGTGCCAGCAGCCAGACGGACAGGGCGAATGATGGGGAATGCTTC.

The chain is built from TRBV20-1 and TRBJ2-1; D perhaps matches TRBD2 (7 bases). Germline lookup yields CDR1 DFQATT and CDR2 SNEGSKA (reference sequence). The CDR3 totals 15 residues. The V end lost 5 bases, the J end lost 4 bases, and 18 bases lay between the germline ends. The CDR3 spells CSARRAGTPYNEQFF. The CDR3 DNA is TGCAGTGCTCGTCGAGCGGGGACACCTTACAATGAGCAGTTCTTC.

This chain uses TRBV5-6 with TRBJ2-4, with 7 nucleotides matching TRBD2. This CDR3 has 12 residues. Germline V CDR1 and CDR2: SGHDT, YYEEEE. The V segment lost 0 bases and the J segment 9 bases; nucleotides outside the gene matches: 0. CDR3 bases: TGTGCCAGCAGCTTGGGGGGGGGCATTCAGTACTTC. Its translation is CASSLGGGIQYF.

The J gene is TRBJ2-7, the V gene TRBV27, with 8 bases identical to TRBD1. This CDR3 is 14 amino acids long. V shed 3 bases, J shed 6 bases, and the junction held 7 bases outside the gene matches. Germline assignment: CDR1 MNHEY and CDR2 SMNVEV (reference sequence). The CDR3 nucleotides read TGTGCCAGCAGTTTGGGGCAGGGGGCGCGCGAGCAGTACGTC. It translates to CASSLGQGAREQYV.

This CDR3 is CSVEVWRAGDRGSGANVLTF. CDR3 nucleotides: TGCAGCGTTGAAGTCTGGAGGGCCGGGGACAGGGGCTCTGGGGCCAACGTCCTGACTTTC. The chain recombines TRBV29-1 with TRBJ2-6; 10 bases map to TRBD1. CDR3 length equals 20 residues. With V trimmed by 1 base and J by 0 bases, 12 bases remained unmatched. Germline CDR1 is SQVTM and CDR2 is ANQGSEA.

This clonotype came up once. The CDR3 sequence is CASSDLPWGLAKNIQYF. The CDR3 coding sequence is TGTGCCAGCAGTGACCTTCCCTGGGGACTAGCCAAAAACATTCAGTACTTC. The chain couples TRBV6-4 to TRBJ2-4, with D possibly TRBD2 on 6 matching bases. With 2 bases removed from V and 0 bases from J, the gap between germline ends came to 14 bases. The length of the CDR3 is 17 residues. Looked up from germline, CDR1 is MRHNA and CDR2 is SNTAGT.